The T cell receptor beta chain described here comes from a study of glioma-infiltrating T cells after dendritic cell vaccination. Study overall: Treatment, given 2003 to 2012, was autologous tumor lysate-pulsed dendritic cell vaccination.

The table came from immunoSEQ multiplex PCR; TCRdb's copy has only in-frame clones and leaves some out. This sample has approximately 91,000 clones, with about 81% found just once. Described time point: after dendritic cell vaccination, including at tumor progression/relapse. The CDR3 is made up of 17 amino acids. Trimming took off 2 bases at V and 2 bases at J, with 19 bases between the two ends. V gene TRBV23-1 combines with J gene TRBJ2-7, with TRBD1 as a possible D gene (6 bases). TRBV23-1 is an ORF, with its function uncertain. The sequence derives from a human donor with glioblastoma. This specimen was blood, taken after dendritic cell vaccination. CDR3 bases: TGCGCCAGCAGTCAAGTTATTGGGACACCTATCCCCTACGAGCAGTACGTC. This translates into CASSQVIGTPIPYEQYV.